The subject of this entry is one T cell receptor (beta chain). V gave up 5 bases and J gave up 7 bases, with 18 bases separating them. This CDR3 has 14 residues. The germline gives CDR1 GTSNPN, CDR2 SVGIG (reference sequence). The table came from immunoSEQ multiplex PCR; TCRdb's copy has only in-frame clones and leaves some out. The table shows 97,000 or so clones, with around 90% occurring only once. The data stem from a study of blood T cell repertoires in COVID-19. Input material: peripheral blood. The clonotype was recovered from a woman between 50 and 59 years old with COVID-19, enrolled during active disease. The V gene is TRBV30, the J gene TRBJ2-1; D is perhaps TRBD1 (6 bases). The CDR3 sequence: CAWAGTLLPNEQFF. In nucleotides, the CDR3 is TGTGCCTGGGCCGGGACACTGTTACCAAATGAGCAGTTCTTC.